This is a list of T cell receptor beta chains from one sample in a study of cytomegalovirus exposure and HLA in healthy donors. Assay: immunoSEQ multiplex PCR; the TCRdb copy retains only in-frame clones and omits some. The sample includes about 190,000 clones, 84% of them seen just once. The sequenced sample was PBMCs. The receptors were sampled from a woman aged 45-65 years in good health and CMV-seropositive. The CDR3 runs from the conserved cysteine through the conserved F or W. The D gene is left open where the match is weak. Clone sizes are given selectively: once, few, many, or a class where the clone is expanded.

>.|TRBV28|.|TRBJ2-2
CASSTRGLGTGELFF
TGTGCCAGCAGTACCAGGGGATTGGGCACCGGGGAGCTGTTTTTT
>.|TRBV18|.|TRBJ1-5
CASAPGDGNQPQHF
TGTGCCAGCGCCCCGGGGGACGGCAATCAGCCCCAGCATTTT
>.|TRBV7-8|.|TRBJ2-2
CATSSGNTGELFF
TGTGCCACCTCGTCGGGGAACACCGGGGAGCTGTTTTTT
>.|TRBV7-2|TRBD2|TRBJ2-3
CASRRLAGGTDTQYF
TGTGCCAGCAGGCGACTAGCGGGGGGGACAGATACGCAGTATTTT
>few|TRBV6-6|.|TRBJ2-7
CASSYSAQGYEQYF
TGTGCCAGCAGTTACTCGGCTCAGGGCTACGAGCAGTACTTC
>.|TRBV5-1|.|TRBJ2-5
CASSLGAEETQYF
TGCGCCAGCAGCTTGGGAGCGGAAGAGACCCAGTACTTC
>.|TRBV6-1|.|TRBJ1-5
CASDLGGQPQHF
TGTGCCAGCGACCTCGGGGGACAGCCCCAGCATTTT
>.|TRBV4-1|TRBD1|TRBJ1-1
CASSPRTGRLTEAFF
TGCGCCAGCAGCCCGAGGACAGGTCGTCTAACTGAAGCTTTCTTT
>.|TRBV9|TRBD2|TRBJ2-1
CASSVEGGLAGNEQFF
TGTGCCAGCAGCGTAGAAGGGGGACTAGCGGGCAATGAGCAGTTCTTC
>few|TRBV20-1|.|TRBJ1-1
CSSSRGTEAFF
TGCAGCAGTTCCCGGGGCACTGAAGCTTTCTTT
>few|TRBV5-1|.|TRBJ2-5
CASSSGETQYF
TGCGCCAGCAGCTCAGGGGAGACCCAGTACTTC
>few|TRBV6-6|TRBD1|TRBJ1-4
CASSRTGWRTNEKLFF
TGTGCCAGCAGCCGGACAGGGTGGAGAACTAATGAAAAACTGTTTTTT
>.|TRBV21-1|.|TRBJ1-2
CASSKVGTVGGYTF
TGTGCCAGCAGCAAAGTGGGGACAGTGGGTGGCTACACCTTC
>.|TRBV7-9|.|TRBJ2-7
CSSSLGGGGREQYF
TGTTCCAGCAGCTTAGGGGGGGGCGGGCGCGAGCAGTACTTC
>.|TRBV29-1|.|TRBJ2-5
CSVLTGEETQYF
TGCAGCGTCTTGACGGGAGAAGAGACCCAGTACTTC
>.|TRBV7-9|TRBD1|TRBJ2-7
CASSLGRRPDRAYEQYF
TGTGCCAGCAGCTTAGGTAGACGGCCAGACAGGGCTTACGAGCAGTACTTC
>.|TRBV6-1|TRBD2|TRBJ2-3
CASSELAGGGLDTQYF
TGTGCCAGCAGTGAATTAGCGGGGGGAGGCTTAGATACGCAGTATTTT
>once|TRBV9|TRBD2|TRBJ2-7
CASSVSGGEGFEQYF
TGTGCCAGCAGCGTAAGCGGGGGGGAGGGTTTCGAGCAGTACTTC
>.|TRBV11-3|TRBD2|TRBJ2-1
CASSWGGTTSYNEQFF
TGTGCCAGCAGCTGGGGCGGGACTACCTCCTACAATGAGCAGTTCTTC
>.|TRBV4-1|.|TRBJ1-2
CASSQDVAGNGYTF
TGCGCCAGCAGCCAAGACGTAGCAGGGAACGGCTACACCTTC
>.|TRBV28|TRBD1|TRBJ1-4
CASSPQTGGGEKLFF
TGTGCCAGCAGTCCCCAGACAGGGGGAGGTGAAAAACTGTTTTTT
>.|TRBV5-1|.|TRBJ2-3
CASSLAPTTDTQYF
TGCGCCAGCAGCTTGGCCCCTACCACAGATACGCAGTATTTT
>few|TRBV18|.|TRBJ1-4
CASSTGSSGEKLFF
TGTGCCAGCTCGACCGGGAGCTCGGGTGAAAAACTGTTTTTT